A single sample is the source of the 26 T cell receptor beta chains below, sequenced in a study of chronic HIV infection and antiretroviral therapy. One entry per CDR3 protein, called by TCRdb with MiXCR from the 5' RACE reads. Among 40,000 to 60,000 distinct CDR3 sequences listed, roughly 19% were seen once. Source material: peripheral blood. The receptors stem from an adult who had HIV and had not received antiretroviral therapy, or was an uninfected healthy control (not recorded which).

This clonotype was counted only a few times. The chain employs TRBV28 and TRBJ2-5, with 9 nucleotides matching TRBD2. The CDR3 sequence is 15 residues long. Trimming at V came to 7 bases and at J to 1 base, leaving 7 bases not matched to a gene. Germline CDR1 reads MDHEN; CDR2 reads SYDVKM. CDR3 sequence: CASTRLAGFQETQYF. In nucleotides, the CDR3 is TGTGCCAGCACTCGGCTAGCGGGGTTCCAAGAGACCCAGTACTTC.

The V call is TRBV14, the J call TRBJ2-2, with no clear D. The CDR3 runs to 13 residues. V was trimmed by 1 base and J by 4 bases, leaving 4 bases between them. CDR1 and CDR2 from the germline V gene are SGHDN and FVKESK. CDR3 DNA sequence: TGTGCCAGCAGCCAAGTCCCCACCGGGGAGCTGTTTTTT. This gives the protein CASSQVPTGELFF.

This clonotype turned up a few times. The chain has TRBV3-1 and TRBJ2-7, with unresolved D. The CDR3 runs to 12 residues. V was shortened by 3 bases and J by 4 bases, with 7 bases between the two germline ends. The germline V gene encodes CDR1 LGHDT and CDR2 YNNKEL (reference sequence). The CDR3 loop is CASSHSRYEQYF. The CDR3, as DNA: TGTGCCAGCAGCCATTCGCGGTACGAGCAGTACTTC.

This clonotype occurred a few times. This rearrangement joins TRBV29-1 to TRBJ2-3, with TRBD2 matching 7 bases. The V gene's germline CDR1 is SQVTM and CDR2 ANQGSEA. The V gene end was trimmed by 7 bases and the J gene end by 1 base; junction bases not matched to a gene: 8. The CDR3 has 14 residues. Here the CDR3 reads CSAETSMGTDTQYF. The DNA of the CDR3 is TGCAGCGCGGAGACTAGCATGGGCACAGATACGCAGTATTTT.

Comments on this clonotype: At one end, the junction sequence differs from germline, possibly due to a read error. The chain uses TRBV12-3 or TRBV12-4 and TRBJ1-2; 8 bases line up with TRBD1. The CDR3 length is 15 residues. CDR3 in amino acids: CASSLTQGAYYGCTF. CDR3 bases: TGTGCCAGCAGTTTAACCCAGGGGGCGTACTATGGCTGCACCTTC.

This clonotype was observed a handful of times. V usage is TRBV28 and J usage is TRBJ1-1; TRBD1 agrees at 8 bases. This CDR3 spans 16 amino acids. Trimming removed 2 bases from V and 3 bases from J; junction bases left unmatched: 8. Germline-derived CDR1 and CDR2 are MDHEN and SYDVKM. The CDR3 loop reads CASSLQGAVGYTEAFF. The CDR3 bases are TGTGCCAGCAGTTTACAGGGGGCGGTTGGTTACACTGAAGCTTTCTTT.

The chain carries TRBV30 and TRBJ2-7, with TRBD1 as a possible D gene (5 bases). Germline values: CDR1 GTSNPN, CDR2 SVGIG (reference sequence). V lost 5 bases, J lost 2 bases, and 16 bases lay in between. The CDR3 runs 14 residues. The CDR3 bases are TGTGCCTGGCTCCAATCAGGGCCCACCTACGAGCAGTACTTC. This sequence encodes CAWLQSGPTYEQYF.

The chain joins TRBV9 to TRBJ2-2, with TRBD1 as a possible D gene (6 bases). With 1 base removed from V and 1 base from J, the gap between germline ends came to 8 bases. Per germline, CDR1 SGDLS and CDR2 YYNGEE. The CDR3 is 15 residues long. The CDR3 region is CASSVSTGNTGELFF. CDR3 DNA: TGTGCCAGCAGCGTATCGACAGGGAACACCGGGGAGCTGTTTTTT.

Comments on this clonotype: The conserved phenylalanine or tryptophan is not found at the CDR3 terminus, so this likely reflects a read error. The chain couples TRBV28 to TRBJ1-4; 10 nucleotides match TRBD1. The CDR3 runs to 15 residues. CDR1 MDHEN and CDR2 SYDVKM come from the germline V gene. Trimming cost V 6 bases and J 11 bases; bases outside gene matches: 12. The CDR3 is CASSQRQGARGKLFL. CDR3 sequence (DNA): TGTGCCAGCAGCCAACGACAGGGGGCGAGGGGGAAACTGTTTCTT.

The chain carries TRBV20-1 and TRBJ1-5; 9 nucleotides align to TRBD1. Trimming cost V 6 bases and J 4 bases; bases outside gene matches: 7. Germline CDR1 is DFQATT and CDR2 is SNEGSKA (reference sequence). The CDR3 covers 14 residues. CDR3 in DNA: TGCAGTGCCCCGGACAGGGGAGGGAATCAGCCCCAGCATTTT. Its protein is CSAPDRGGNQPQHF.

The chain uses TRBV3-1 and TRBJ1-5; no clear D gene. Germline CDR1 is LGHDT and CDR2 is YNNKEL (reference sequence). This CDR3 has 14 amino acids. V was clipped by 4 bases and J by 0 bases, with 7 bases between them. Here the CDR3 DNA reads TGTGCCAGCAGCCTGACGGATAGCAATCAGCCCCAGCATTTT. The encoded protein is CASSLTDSNQPQHF.

The rearrangement joins TRBV28 to TRBJ1-5, with TRBD1 as a possible D gene (5 bases). Between the trimmed V and J ends, which lost 7 bases and 9 bases, there was a span of 22 bases. Per the germline V gene, CDR1 is MDHEN and CDR2 is SYDVKM. CDR3 length: 15 amino acids. CDR3: CASTPPGTGKWPQHF. CDR3 DNA sequence: TGTGCCAGCACTCCTCCGGGGACCGGGAAATGGCCCCAGCATTTT.

There are a few counts of this clonotype. The chain combines TRBV4-1 with TRBJ1-6, with D perhaps matching TRBD1 (6 bases). The V end lost 0 bases, the J end lost 7 bases, and 16 bases lay between the germline ends. Germline V gene lookup returns CDR1 MGHRA and CDR2 YSYEKL. The CDR3 consists of 17 residues. Here the CDR3 reads CASSQDGGRRGNSPLHF. The CDR3 nucleotides are TGCGCCAGCAGCCAAGATGGGGGCCGGAGAGGAAATTCACCCCTCCACTTT.

The V call is TRBV20-1, the J call TRBJ2-7; 8 bases are a match to TRBD2. V lost 2 bases to trimming and J lost 4 bases; unmatched junction nucleotides: 1. Germline values: CDR1 DFQATT, CDR2 SNEGSKA (reference sequence). The CDR3 consists of 12 residues. The CDR3: CSARSGGYEQYF. In DNA, the CDR3 is TGCAGTGCTAGAAGCGGGGGTTACGAGCAGTACTTC.

The CDR3 DNA reads TGTGCCACCAGTGAAACCGGGACACCTTACAATGAGCAGTTCTTC. Protein: CATSETGTPYNEQFF. The chain carries TRBV24-1 and TRBJ2-1; a weak D match, TRBD1 (6 bases). This CDR3 has 15 amino acids. Trimming took off 4 bases at V and 4 bases at J, with 13 bases between the two ends. CDR1 and CDR2 from the germline V gene are KGHDR and SFDVKD.

The chain carries TRBV29-1 and TRBJ2-7; D uncertain. The V end lost 6 bases, the J end lost 1 base, and 7 bases lay between the germline ends. The V gene's germline CDR1 is SQVTM and CDR2 ANQGSEA. The CDR3 is made up of 11 amino acids. In DNA, the CDR3 is TGCAGCGTCGCACAGTCCTACGAGCAGTACTTC. Its translation: CSVAQSYEQYF.

In this sample, this clonotype turned up many times. The chain recombines TRBV20-1 with TRBJ1-4, with 10 bases matching TRBD1. The CDR3 extends over 14 amino acids. The J segment lost 7 bases and the V segment lost 6 bases, leaving 8 bases of the junction unmatched. Germline lookup yields CDR1 DFQATT and CDR2 SNEGSKA (reference sequence). CDR3 in amino acids: CSARIGTGVEKLFF. In DNA form, the CDR3 reads TGCAGTGCGAGAATCGGGACAGGGGTTGAAAAACTGTTTTTT.

This clonotype was recorded a few times. V is TRBV27 and J is TRBJ2-3; 9 bases align to TRBD2. The germline V gene encodes CDR1 MNHEY and CDR2 SMNVEV (reference sequence). Losses at the gene ends were 8 bases for V and 7 bases for J; bases not matched to a gene: 10. CDR3 length: 14 amino acids. This chain's CDR3 is CASQGLASPNTQYF. The CDR3 DNA is TGTGCCAGCCAAGGACTAGCGAGCCCCAATACGCAGTATTTT.

This clonotype was seen a handful of times. J is TRBJ2-7 and V is TRBV6-2 or TRBV6-3, with D tentatively TRBD2 (5 bases). Trimming pared 2 bases from V and 3 bases from J, leaving 14 bases between. Germline loops: CDR1 MNHEY, CDR2 SVGEGT. The CDR3 consists of 15 residues. As DNA, the CDR3 is TGTGCCAGCAGTTACCCATTCGGGGTTAACTACGAGCAGTACTTC. Its translation is CASSYPFGVNYEQYF.

The V gene is TRBV28, the J gene TRBJ2-3; D gene ambiguous. This CDR3 has 11 amino acids. Trimming cost V 2 bases and J 7 bases, with 4 bases left between them. CDR1 is MDHEN, CDR2 SYDVKM, per germline. The CDR3 sequence: CASSLKNTQYF. In DNA form, the CDR3 reads TGTGCCAGCAGTTTAAAAAATACGCAGTATTTT.

The chain recombines TRBV27 with TRBJ1-5, with D uncertain. The CDR3 is 15 amino acids. Germline assignment: CDR1 MNHEY and CDR2 SMNVEV (reference sequence). V shed 0 bases and J shed 4 bases, with 10 bases lying between them. The CDR3 loop reads CASSLSRESNQPQHF. CDR3 DNA: TGTGCCAGCAGTTTATCGCGAGAGTCAAATCAGCCCCAGCATTTT.

The chain couples TRBV19 to TRBJ2-1; TRBD2 aligns across 8 bases. Germline V gene sequence: CDR1 LNHDA, CDR2 SQIVND (reference sequence). V shed 3 bases and J 6 bases; nucleotides not matched to a gene: 7. The CDR3 sequence is 15 residues long. This CDR3 reads CASSIGPAGVNEQFF. The CDR3 bases are TGTGCCAGTAGTATTGGTCCAGCGGGAGTCAATGAGCAGTTCTTC.

There are a few counts of this clonotype. The chain is built from TRBV29-1 and TRBJ2-5, with 8 bases lining up with TRBD1. Germline CDR1 is SQVTM and CDR2 is ANQGSEA. Losses at the gene ends were 5 bases for V and 5 bases for J; bases not matched to a gene: 1. CDR3 size: 11 residues. The CDR3 spells CSVRQGETQYF. The DNA for the CDR3 is TGCAGCGTTCGACAGGGGGAGACCCAGTACTTC.

The chain recombines TRBV20-1 with TRBJ2-3; 9 bases map to TRBD2. Germline V gives CDR1 DFQATT, CDR2 SNEGSKA (reference sequence). V was clipped by 8 bases and J by 0 bases; unmatched bases: 6. This CDR3 region has 14 residues. The CDR3 DNA is TGCAGTTCCTTGACTAGCGGCAGCACAGATACGCAGTATTTT. As protein: CSSLTSGSTDTQYF.

This clonotype was picked up many times. The genes are TRBV4-1 and TRBJ1-5; unclear D gene. V lost 0 bases and J 7 bases, leaving 13 bases between the germline ends. The germline V gene has CDR1 MGHRA and CDR2 YSYEKL. This CDR3 spans 15 amino acids. The CDR3 nucleotides are TGCGCCAGCAGCCAAGATCAGGAAGGGTGGCAGCCCCAGCATTTT. As protein: CASSQDQEGWQPQHF.

The V gene is TRBV11-2, the J gene TRBJ2-6; D uncertain. Germline loops: CDR1 SGHAT, CDR2 FQNNGV. The CDR3 sequence is 16 residues long. V shed 2 bases and J shed 0 bases, with 8 bases lying between them. The CDR3 reads CASSLPVLSGANVLTF. Here the CDR3 DNA reads TGTGCCAGCAGCTTACCGGTTCTCTCTGGGGCCAACGTCCTGACTTTC.